The present entry profiles one T cell receptor beta chain with its context. No antigen is known for it. No much larger clone is present one base from it, and per-base qualities are unavailable. These data are taken from a study of blood T cell repertoires in COVID-19 (TCRdb year 2020). With regard to the full study: The collaborator samples originated in the United States, Italy and Spain and spanned the acute and convalescent phases of COVID-19. The prospective study material was composed of cDNA or gDNA derived from T cells, B-cell-depleted T cells, or PBMCs. Deeply sampled blood TCRbeta repertoires from subjects exposed to, actively infected with, or recovered from COVID-19 were included in the dataset. The repertoires were released in a freely available public database meant as a resource for research on the immune response to SARS-CoV-2. Nearly every sample came with metadata listing a de-identified subject ID, COVID-19 status, age in years and sex. Samples were obtained from the ongoing ImmuneRACE study (first 160 participants) and from 950 to 1,500 subjects provided by 6 global collaborators. HLA class I and class II types, where available, came from metadata supplied by the sample provider rather than from assay-based typing. General study outcomes and caveats: Clinical and demographic metadata were provided uncurated, with the amount varying by source and participant.

V is cut back by 0 bases and J by 4 bases, with 4 bases in the junction unmatched. The germline V gene (reference sequence) supplies CDR1 GTSNPN and CDR2 SVGIG. The CDR3 starts with the cysteine, ends with the phenylalanine, and has 15 residues. The read is trimmed to its CDR3 DNA, 45 bases read in frame from base 1. Collaborating institutions collected whole blood in K2EDTA tubes following their own protocols. For TCRbeta analysis, collaborators shipped samples as frozen whole blood, isolated PBMCs, or DNA extracted from either of those sample types. TCRbeta CDR3 regions were amplified from genomic DNA using the immunoSEQ Assay, a bias-controlled multiplex PCR. The published analysis was carried out like this. Within the assay, amplification of reference gene primers was used to estimate how many nucleated cells each sample contained. To quantify the absolute abundance of each unique TCRbeta CDR3 rearrangement, sequence reads were collapsed and filtered. For each sample, productive Simpson clonality was calculated by taking the square root of Simpson's diversity index across productive rearrangements. In its TCRdb copy, this immuneACCESS table keeps in-frame sequences only and misses some clones. Where compared with another copy, unresolved V genes explain less than half of these, and the others have no known cause. V, J and clone size derive from that table, while D and trimming were established from the DNA sequence. For this sample there are about 75,000 clones; 65% to 90% appear just once. Approximately 20% of the sample belongs to the ten largest clones.

This receptor chain uses TRBV30 and TRBJ2-4, and 9 junction bases match TRBD2. Input material: peripheral blood. This clonotype originated in a woman between 45 and 60 years old with acute or convalescent COVID-19. The nucleotide sequence is given as TGTGCCTGGAGTGTACGCGGGAGGGGAAAAAACATTCAGTACTTC. It encodes CAWSVRGRGKNIQYF.